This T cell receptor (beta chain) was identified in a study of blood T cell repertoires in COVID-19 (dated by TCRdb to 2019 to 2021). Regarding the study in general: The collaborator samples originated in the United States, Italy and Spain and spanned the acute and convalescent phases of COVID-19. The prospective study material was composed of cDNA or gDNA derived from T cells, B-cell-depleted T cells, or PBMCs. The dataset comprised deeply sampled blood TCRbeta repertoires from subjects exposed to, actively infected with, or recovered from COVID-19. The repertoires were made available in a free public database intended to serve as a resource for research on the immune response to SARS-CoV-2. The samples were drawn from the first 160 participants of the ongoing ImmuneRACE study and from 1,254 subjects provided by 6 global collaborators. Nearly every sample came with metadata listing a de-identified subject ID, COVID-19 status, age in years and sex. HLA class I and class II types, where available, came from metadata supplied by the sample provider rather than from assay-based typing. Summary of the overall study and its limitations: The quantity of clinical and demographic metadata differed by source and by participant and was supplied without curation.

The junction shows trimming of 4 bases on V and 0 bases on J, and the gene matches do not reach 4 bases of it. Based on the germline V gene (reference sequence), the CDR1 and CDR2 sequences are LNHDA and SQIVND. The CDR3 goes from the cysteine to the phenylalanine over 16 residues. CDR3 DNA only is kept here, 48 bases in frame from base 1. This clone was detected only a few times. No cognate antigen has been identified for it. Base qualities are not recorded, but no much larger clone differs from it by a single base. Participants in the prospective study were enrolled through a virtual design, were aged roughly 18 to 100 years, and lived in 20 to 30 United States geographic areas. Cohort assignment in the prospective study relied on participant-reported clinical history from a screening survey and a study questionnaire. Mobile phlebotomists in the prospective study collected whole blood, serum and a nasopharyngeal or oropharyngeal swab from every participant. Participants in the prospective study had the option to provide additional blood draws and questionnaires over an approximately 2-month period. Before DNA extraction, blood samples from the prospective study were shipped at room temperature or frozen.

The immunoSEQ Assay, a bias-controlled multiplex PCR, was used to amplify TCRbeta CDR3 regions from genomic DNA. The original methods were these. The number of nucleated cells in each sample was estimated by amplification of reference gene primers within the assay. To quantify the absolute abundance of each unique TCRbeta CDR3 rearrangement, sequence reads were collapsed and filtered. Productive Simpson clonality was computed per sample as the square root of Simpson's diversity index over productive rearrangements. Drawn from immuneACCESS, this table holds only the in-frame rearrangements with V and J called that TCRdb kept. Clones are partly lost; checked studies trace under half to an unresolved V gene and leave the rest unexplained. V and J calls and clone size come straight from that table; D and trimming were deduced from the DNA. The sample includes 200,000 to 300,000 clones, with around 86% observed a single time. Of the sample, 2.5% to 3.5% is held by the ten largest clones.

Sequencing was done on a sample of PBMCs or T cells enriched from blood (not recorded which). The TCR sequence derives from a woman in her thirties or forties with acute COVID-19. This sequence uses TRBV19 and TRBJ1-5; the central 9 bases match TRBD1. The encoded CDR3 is CASSTTGGDSNQPQHF. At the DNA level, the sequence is TGTGCCAGTAGTACGACAGGGGGGGATAGCAATCAGCCCCAGCATTTT.